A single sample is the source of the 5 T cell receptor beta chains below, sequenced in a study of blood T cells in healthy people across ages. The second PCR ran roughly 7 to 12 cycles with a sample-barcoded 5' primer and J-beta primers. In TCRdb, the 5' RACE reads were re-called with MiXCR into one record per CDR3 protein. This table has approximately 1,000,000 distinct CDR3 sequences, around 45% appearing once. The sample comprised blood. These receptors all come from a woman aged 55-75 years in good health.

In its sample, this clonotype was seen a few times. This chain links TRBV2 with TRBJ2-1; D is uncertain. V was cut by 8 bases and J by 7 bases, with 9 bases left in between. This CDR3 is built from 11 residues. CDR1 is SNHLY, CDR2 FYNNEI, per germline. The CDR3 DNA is TGTGCCAGCGGTATTTTGAATGAGCAGTTCTTC. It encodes CASGILNEQFF.

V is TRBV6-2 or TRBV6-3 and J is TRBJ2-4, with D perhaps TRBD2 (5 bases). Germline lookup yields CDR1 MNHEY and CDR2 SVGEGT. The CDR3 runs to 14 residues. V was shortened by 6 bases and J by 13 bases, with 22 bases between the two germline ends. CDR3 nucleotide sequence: TGTGCCAGCAGACCACCGCTGCACTACGGGGAGCAGTACTTC. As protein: CASRPPLHYGEQYF.

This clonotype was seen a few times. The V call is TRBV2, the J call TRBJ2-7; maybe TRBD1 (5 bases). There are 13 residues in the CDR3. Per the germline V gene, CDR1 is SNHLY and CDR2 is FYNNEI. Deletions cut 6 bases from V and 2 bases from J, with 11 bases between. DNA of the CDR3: TGTGCCAGCAGGAAGGTAGGGGCCTACGAGCAGTACTTC. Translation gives CASRKVGAYEQYF.

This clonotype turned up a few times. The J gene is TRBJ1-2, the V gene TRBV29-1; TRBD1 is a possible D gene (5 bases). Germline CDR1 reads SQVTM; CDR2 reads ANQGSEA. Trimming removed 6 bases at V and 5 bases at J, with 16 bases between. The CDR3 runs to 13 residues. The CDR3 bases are TGCAGCGTACTTTCCCATGGGGGTTATGGCTACACCTTC. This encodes CSVLSHGGYGYTF.

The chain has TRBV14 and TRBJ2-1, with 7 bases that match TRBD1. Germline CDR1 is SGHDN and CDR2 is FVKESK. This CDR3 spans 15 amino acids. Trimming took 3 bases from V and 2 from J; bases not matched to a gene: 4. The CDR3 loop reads CASSHSTGPYNEQFF. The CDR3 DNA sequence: TGTGCCAGCAGCCACTCGACAGGGCCCTACAATGAGCAGTTCTTC. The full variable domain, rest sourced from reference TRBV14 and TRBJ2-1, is EAGVTQFPSHSVIEKGQTVTLRCDPISGHDNLYWYRRVMGKEIKFLLHFVKESKQDESGMPNNRFLAERTGGTYSTLKVQPAELEDSGVYFCASSHSTGPYNEQFFGPGTRLTVL.